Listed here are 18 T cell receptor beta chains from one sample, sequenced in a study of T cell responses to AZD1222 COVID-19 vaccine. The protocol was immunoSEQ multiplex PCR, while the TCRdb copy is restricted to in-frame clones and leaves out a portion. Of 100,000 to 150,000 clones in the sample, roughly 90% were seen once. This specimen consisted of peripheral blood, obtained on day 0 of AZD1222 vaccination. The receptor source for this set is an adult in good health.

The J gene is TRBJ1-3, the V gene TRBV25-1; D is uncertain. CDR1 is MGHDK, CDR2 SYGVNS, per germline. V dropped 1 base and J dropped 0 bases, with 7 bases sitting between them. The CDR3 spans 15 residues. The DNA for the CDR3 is TGTGCCAGCAGTGAATTCGGCAGCTCTGGAAACACCATATATTTT. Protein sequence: CASSEFGSSGNTIYF. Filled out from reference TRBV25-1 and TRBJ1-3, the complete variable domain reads EADIYQTPRYLVIGTGKKITLECSQTMGHDKMYWYQQDPGMELHLIHYSYGVNSTEKGDLSSESTVSRIRTEHFPLTLESARPSHTSQYLCASSEFGSSGNTIYFGEGSWLTVV.

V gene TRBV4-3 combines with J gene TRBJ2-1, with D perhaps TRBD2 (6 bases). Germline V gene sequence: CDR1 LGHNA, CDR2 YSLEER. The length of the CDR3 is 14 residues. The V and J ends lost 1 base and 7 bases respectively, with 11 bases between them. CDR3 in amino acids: CASSQALAWNEQFF. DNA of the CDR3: TGCGCCAGCAGCCAAGCACTAGCCTGGAATGAGCAGTTCTTC.

CDR3 protein: CASSSLISTGGRGYTF. The CDR3 region has the DNA TGTGCCAGCAGCTCCTTAATTTCGACAGGGGGCCGTGGCTACACCTTC. The V and J genes are TRBV11-2 and TRBJ1-2; 10 nucleotides match TRBD1. The CDR3 is 16 residues long. Germline values: CDR1 SGHAT, CDR2 FQNNGV. V was clipped by 4 bases and J by 7 bases; unmatched bases: 12. Combining the CDR3 with reference TRBV11-2 and TRBJ1-2 gives the whole variable domain EAGVAQSPRYKIIEKRQSVAFWCNPISGHATLYWYQQILGQGPKLLIQFQNNGVVDDSQLPKDRFSAERLKGVDSTLKIQPAKLEDSAVYLCASSSLISTGGRGYTFGSGTRLTVV.

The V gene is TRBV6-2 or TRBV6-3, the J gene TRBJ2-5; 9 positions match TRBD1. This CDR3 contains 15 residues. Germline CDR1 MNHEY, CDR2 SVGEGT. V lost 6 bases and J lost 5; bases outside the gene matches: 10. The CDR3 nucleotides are TGTGCCAGCAGCCCTAACAGGGGGCGCGGGGAGACCCAGTACTTC. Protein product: CASSPNRGRGETQYF.

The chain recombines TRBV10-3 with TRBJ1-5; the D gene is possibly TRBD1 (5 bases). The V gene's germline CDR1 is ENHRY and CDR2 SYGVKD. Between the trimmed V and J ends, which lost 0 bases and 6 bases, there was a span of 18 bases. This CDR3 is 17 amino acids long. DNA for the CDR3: TGTGCCATCAGTGAGTCGTTGGGGAGACCCGGGGGTCAGCCCCAGCATTTT. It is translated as CAISESLGRPGGQPQHF.

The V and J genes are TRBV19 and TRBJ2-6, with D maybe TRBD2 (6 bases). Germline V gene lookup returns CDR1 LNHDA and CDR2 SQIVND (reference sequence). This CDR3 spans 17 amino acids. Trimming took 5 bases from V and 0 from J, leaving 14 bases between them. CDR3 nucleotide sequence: TGTGCCAGTAGTCCCCCCGGGAGACGCTCTGGGGCCAACGTCCTGACTTTC. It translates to CASSPPGRRSGANVLTF.

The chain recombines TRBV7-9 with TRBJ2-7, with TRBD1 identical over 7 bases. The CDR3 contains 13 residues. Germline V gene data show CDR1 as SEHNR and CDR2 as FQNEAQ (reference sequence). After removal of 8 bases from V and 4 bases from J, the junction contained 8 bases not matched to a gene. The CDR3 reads CASAGMTGYEQYF. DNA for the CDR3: TGTGCCAGCGCCGGAATGACAGGGTACGAGCAGTACTTC.

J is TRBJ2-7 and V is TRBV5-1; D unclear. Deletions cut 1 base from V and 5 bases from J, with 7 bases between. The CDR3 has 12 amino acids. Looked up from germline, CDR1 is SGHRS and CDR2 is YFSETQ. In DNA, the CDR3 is TGCGCCAGCAGCTTGTCGCTGAACGAGCAGTACTTC. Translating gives CASSLSLNEQYF.

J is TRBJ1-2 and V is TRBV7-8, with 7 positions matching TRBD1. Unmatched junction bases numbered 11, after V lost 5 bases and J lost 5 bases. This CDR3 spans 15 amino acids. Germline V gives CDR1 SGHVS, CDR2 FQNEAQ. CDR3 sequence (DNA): TGTGCCAGCAGCCAGGGGAGGACAGGAAGGTATGGCTACACCTTC. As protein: CASSQGRTGRYGYTF.

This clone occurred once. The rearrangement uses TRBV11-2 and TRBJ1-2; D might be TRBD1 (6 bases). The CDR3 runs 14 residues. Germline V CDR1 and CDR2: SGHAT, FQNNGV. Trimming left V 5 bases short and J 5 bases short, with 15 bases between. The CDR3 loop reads CASSPVTGYYGYTF. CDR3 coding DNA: TGTGCCAGCAGCCCTGTAACAGGGTATTATGGCTACACCTTC.

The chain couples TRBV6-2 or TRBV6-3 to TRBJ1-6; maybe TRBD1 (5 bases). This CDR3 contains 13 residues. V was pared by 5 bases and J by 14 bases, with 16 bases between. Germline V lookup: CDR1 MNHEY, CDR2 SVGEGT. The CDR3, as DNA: TGTGCCAGCAGTCGTACGTTGACAGCAACCCTCCACTTT. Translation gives CASSRTLTATLHF.

CDR3 protein: CASSYRVFAEAFF. The CDR3 DNA sequence: TGTGCCAGCAGTTACAGGGTTTTTGCTGAAGCTTTCTTT. This chain links TRBV28 with TRBJ1-1, with D possibly matching TRBD1 (6 bases). V shed 4 bases and J shed 6 bases, with 12 bases lying between them. The CDR3 runs 13 residues. The germline gives CDR1 MDHEN, CDR2 SYDVKM.

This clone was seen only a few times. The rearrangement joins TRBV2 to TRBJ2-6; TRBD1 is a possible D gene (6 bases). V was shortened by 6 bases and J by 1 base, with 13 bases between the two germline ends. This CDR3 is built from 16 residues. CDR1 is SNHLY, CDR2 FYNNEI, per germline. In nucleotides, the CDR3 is TGTGCCAGCAGCGGACAGCCGCCATCTGGGGCCAACGTCCTGACTTTC. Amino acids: CASSGQPPSGANVLTF.

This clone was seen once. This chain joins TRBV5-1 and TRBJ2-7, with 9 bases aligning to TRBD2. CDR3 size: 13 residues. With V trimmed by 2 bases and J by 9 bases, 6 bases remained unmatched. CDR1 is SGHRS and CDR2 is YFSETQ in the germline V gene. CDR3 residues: CASSLAGAGGQYF. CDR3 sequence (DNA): TGCGCCAGCAGCTTAGCGGGAGCGGGGGGGCAGTACTTC. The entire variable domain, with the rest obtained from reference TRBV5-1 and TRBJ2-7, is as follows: KAGVTQTPRYLIKTRGQQVTLSCSPISGHRSVSWYQQTPGQGLQFLFEYFSETQRNKGNFPGRFSGRQFSNSRSEMNVSTLELGDSALYLCASSLAGAGGQYFGPGTRLTVT.

The CDR3 spells CAYEGGSRGPSYEQYF. The CDR3 DNA is TGTGCCTACGAGGGAGGCTCGCGGGGACCCTCCTACGAGCAGTACTTC. The gene calls are TRBV30 and TRBJ2-7, with a possible D match to TRBD2 (6 bases). The germline V gene has CDR1 GTSNPN and CDR2 SVGIG (reference sequence). V was trimmed by 7 bases and J by 0 bases, leaving 22 bases between them. The length of the CDR3 is 16 residues.

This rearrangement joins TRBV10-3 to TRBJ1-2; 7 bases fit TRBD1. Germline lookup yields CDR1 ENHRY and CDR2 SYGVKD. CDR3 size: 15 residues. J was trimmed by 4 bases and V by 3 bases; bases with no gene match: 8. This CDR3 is CAISERGQSPYGYTF. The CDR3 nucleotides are TGTGCCATCAGTGAACGGGGACAGTCCCCCTATGGCTACACCTTC.

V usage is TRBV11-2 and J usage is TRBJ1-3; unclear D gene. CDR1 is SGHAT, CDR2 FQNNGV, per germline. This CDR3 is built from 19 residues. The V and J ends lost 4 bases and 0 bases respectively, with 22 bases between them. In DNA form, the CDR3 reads TGTGCCAGCAGCTCCCTCCGCTATTCGGCGCTGCTCTCTGGAAACACCATATATTTT. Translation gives CASSSLRYSALLSGNTIYF.

CDR3 DNA sequence: TGTGCCTGGAGTGCGCTGCCAGGTCCTTCACCCCTCCACTTT. It specifies CAWSALPGPSPLHF. The V and J genes are TRBV30 and TRBJ1-6; D remains ambiguous. CDR3 length: 14 amino acids. V lost 1 base and J 9 bases, leaving 13 bases between the germline ends. CDR1 and CDR2 (germline): GTSNPN, SVGIG (reference sequence).